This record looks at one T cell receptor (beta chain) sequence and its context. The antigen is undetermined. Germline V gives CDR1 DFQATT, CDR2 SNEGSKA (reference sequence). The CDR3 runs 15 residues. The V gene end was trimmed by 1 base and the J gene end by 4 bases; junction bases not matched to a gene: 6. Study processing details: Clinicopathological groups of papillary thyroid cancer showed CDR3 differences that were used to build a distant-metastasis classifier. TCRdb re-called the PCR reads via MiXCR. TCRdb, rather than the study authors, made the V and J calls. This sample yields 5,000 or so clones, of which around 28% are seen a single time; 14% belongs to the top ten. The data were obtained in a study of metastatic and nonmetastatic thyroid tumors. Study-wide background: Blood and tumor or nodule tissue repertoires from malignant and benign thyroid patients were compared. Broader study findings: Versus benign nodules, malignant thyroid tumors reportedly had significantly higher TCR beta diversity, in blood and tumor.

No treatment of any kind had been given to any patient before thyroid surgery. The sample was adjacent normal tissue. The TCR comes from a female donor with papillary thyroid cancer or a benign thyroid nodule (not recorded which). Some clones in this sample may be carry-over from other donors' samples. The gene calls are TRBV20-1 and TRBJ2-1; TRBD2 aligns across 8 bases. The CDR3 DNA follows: TGCAGTGCTAGAGCCATAGCGGGAAAGTACAATGAGCAGTTCTTC. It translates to CSARAIAGKYNEQFF.